This T cell receptor beta chain was found in a study of T cells in Graves' hyperthyroidism and ophthalmopathy (dated by TCRdb to the late 2010s). About the study as a whole: To identify TCR V-J signatures that set the groups apart, the researchers used a discovery cohort of 95 to 100 patients, made up of approximately 43 with Graves' ophthalmopathy and 57 with stable Graves' hyperthyroidism. According to the paper, TCR Vbeta CDR3 sequencing was carried out on over 130 peripheral blood samples, which came from some 41 ophthalmopathy, roughly 75 hyperthyroidism and around 17 progressor patients. The roughly 90 discovery patients were divided at random into training and test sets in a 7:3 ratio. In addition, the study compared T-cell repertoires in thyroid tissue and in blood from about six Graves' hyperthyroidism patients. After blood sampling, hyperthyroidism patients were treated with methimazole at a starting dose of 30 mg daily, and ophthalmopathy patients were treated with high-dose intravenous methylprednisolone. An independent validation cohort of 18 to 20 hyperthyroidism patients and 17 patients who later progressed to ophthalmopathy tested prospective prediction of ophthalmopathy. Findings and caveats that apply to the study as a whole: Ophthalmopathy was separated from stable hyperthyroidism by a 13 V-J signature model, with just over 85% sensitivity and roughly 81% specificity obtained in cross-validation and 80%/75% obtained in testing. In validation, progression to ophthalmopathy was predicted by the model with more than 65% sensitivity and 72.22% specificity, a median of approximately 7.1 months before onset. No statistical method was used to set the sample size in advance, and investigators knew the group allocation. Most expanded thyroid clonotypes (frequency above 0.001) were also detected in blood, suggesting blood repertoires may reflect thyroid immune responses.

Including the terminal cysteine and phenylalanine, the CDR3 comprises 19 residues. The retained sequence is limited to the CDR3, 57 bases, with the frame set at the first base. Sequences SGHTA (CDR1) and FQGNSA (CDR2) are obtained from the germline V gene. TCR beta CDR3 regions were amplified from RNA transcripts. The first round of RT-PCR for the TCR CDR3 was performed with the HTBI primer set and the Qiagen OneStep RT-PCR kit. Libraries were constructed in a second round of multiplex PCR, after which size selection and purification were performed. Paired-end sequencing of the libraries was performed with 100 bp reads on an Illumina HiSeq2000. The authors processed their data as follows. SOAPnuke was used to process the raw data, throwing out any read that contained adapters or uncalled bases, had a mean Phred below 15, or lacked an exact constant-primer or identifier match. COPE v1.2.5 was used to merge high-quality paired reads, and clonotypes were defined as unique nucleotide sequences. MiTCR v1.1 was used to align clonotypes to the IMGT TRBV, TRBD and TRBJ reference segments. Only V-J combinations with frequency above 0.0001, covering 98% to 99.2% of repertoires, were analysed. A TCS score was defined as the ratio of F50 (clonal expansion) to E x V (chaos), with BLOSUM62-based TCRdist applied between CDR3 peptides within each V-J. Welch's t-statistics and random forest reduced just over 500 V-J features to roughly 13, which were used in a naive Bayes classifier (R e1071). The similarity between thyroid and blood repertoires was quantified using the Morisita-Horn index. Clones were called with MiXCR by TCRdb after fastp trimmed the public reads at Q25, and only in-frame beta chains were retained. All rows with the same CDR3 protein become a single entry with the most common DNA and genes. The authors' filters were not applied to this entry. This sample is represented by 500,000 to 600,000 distinct CDR3 sequences; around 42% of them were singletons. The leading ten clones occupy around 7.7% of the sample.

Details on this clonotype: Its target antigen remains unknown. Germline and junction disagree at one end, which may indicate a read error.

Stable Graves' hyperthyroidism was defined as the absence of progression to ophthalmopathy over 18 months of follow-up. The hyperthyroidism patients were between 18 and 65 years old and newly diagnosed, with a disease duration of less than 2 months. Any patient with an uncontrolled infection, another autoimmune disease, pregnancy or lactation was excluded. Diagnoses were based on clinical symptoms, serum thyroxine and TRAb, thyroid ultrasound and orbital computed tomography. Trizol reagent was used to extract total RNA, and RNA quality was then checked on an Agilent 2100 Bioanalyzer. The specimen sequenced was peripheral blood or thyroid tissue (not recorded which). Recombination connected TRBV7-2 to TRBJ1-2; no D gene can be assigned with confidence. The clonotype originates from a woman under 30 with Graves' hyperthyroidism. The CDR3 protein: CASSQRIGRQETLFYGYTF. The sequenced DNA is TGCGCCAGCAGCCAACGGATAGGACGCCAAGAGACCCTTTTTTATGGCTACACCTTC.